Detailed here is one T cell receptor beta chain. This record belongs to a study of lymphopenia after photon versus proton radiotherapy. Sequenced by immunoSEQ multiplex PCR; TCRdb stores in-frame clones only, minus some. The profile shows about 83,000 clones, 83% of them singletons. Germline-derived CDR1 and CDR2 are SGHKS and YYEKEE (reference sequence). The V gene lost 1 base and the J gene lost 1 base, with 12 bases spanning the gap. There are 15 residues in the CDR3. The sample here was peripheral blood, taken from a patient treated with proton-based radiotherapy. This clonotype originated in a man between 60 and 75 years old with pancreatic cancer. The chain joins TRBV5-5 to TRBJ2-7; D unclear. CDR3 residues: CASSLLGRRSYEQYF. The CDR3 region has the DNA TGTGCCAGCAGCTTGCTGGGCAGAAGATCCTACGAGCAGTACTTC.